Following are 26 T cell receptor beta chains from one sample sequenced in a study of shared clonotypes between healthy human individuals (dated by TCRdb to 2020 to 2021). Libraries came from the immunoSEQ multiplex PCR assay. Imported from immuneACCESS, the table was reduced by TCRdb to in-frame sequences with V and J called. These copies leave out some clones; in studies compared against another copy, an unresolved V gene accounts for under half, and the cause of the remainder is not known. Counted in this sample were 2.3 million or so clones; 85% to 95% of them appeared once. The top ten constitute about 0.39% of the sample. The source material was naive CD4+ T cells from PBMCs. This specimen's cell subset or site label, per the study, means: CD45RA+ positively selected. These receptors came from a man between 18 and 29 years old in good health. Some clones in this sample may be carry-over from other donors' samples.

The chain couples TRBV28 to TRBJ2-2, with TRBD1 matching over 11 bases. The CDR3 spans 15 residues. V shed 6 bases and J 5 bases; nucleotides not matched to a gene: 5. Per germline, CDR1 MDHEN and CDR2 SYDVKM. CDR3 residues: CASRRTGGTTGELFF. CDR3 bases: TGTGCCAGCAGAAGGACAGGGGGCACGACCGGGGAGCTGTTTTTT.

The rearrangement joins TRBV21-1 to TRBJ2-7; the DNA was not compared with TRBD1, the D call given in the table. TRBV21-1 is designated a pseudogene. The CDR3 consists of 15 residues. CDR3 DNA sequence: TGTGCCAGCAGCTTTGGGACAGCAGGGACCCACGAGCAGTACTTC. As protein: CASSFGTAGTHEQYF.

The chain is built from TRBV5-6 and TRBJ2-3; TRBD2 is a possible D gene (5 bases). This CDR3 is 15 amino acids long. CDR1 and CDR2 from the germline V gene are SGHDT and YYEEEE. Trimming removed 4 bases from V and 6 bases from J, with 18 bases in between. The CDR3 reads CASSRREPWRDTQYF. The CDR3 DNA follows: TGTGCCAGCAGCCGAAGGGAACCCTGGAGGGATACGCAGTATTTT. The full variable domain, its missing parts supplied by reference TRBV5-6 and TRBJ2-3, is DAGVTQSPTHLIKTRGQQVTLRCSPKSGHDTVSWYQQALGQGPQFIFQYYEEEERQRGNFPDRFSGHQFPNYSSELNVNALLLGDSALYLCASSRREPWRDTQYFGPGTRLTVL.

The gene calls are TRBV4-1 and TRBJ1-4, with D possibly matching TRBD1 (5 bases). V was trimmed by 3 bases and J by 8 bases, leaving 22 bases between them. The CDR3 sequence is 17 residues long. CDR1 and CDR2 from the germline V gene are MGHRA and YSYEKL. This CDR3 is CASSQPISGRQEEKLFF. CDR3 bases: TGCGCCAGCAGCCAGCCAATCTCAGGGAGGCAAGAGGAAAAACTGTTTTTT.

J is TRBJ1-2 and V is TRBV28; D uncertain. Germline values: CDR1 MDHEN, CDR2 SYDVKM. Trimming shortened V by 6 bases and J by 4 bases, and 21 bases separated the two germline ends. This CDR3 has 16 amino acids. The CDR3 protein is CASSPTTGLDGYGYTF. The DNA for the CDR3 is TGTGCCAGCAGCCCAACAACTGGGTTGGATGGCTATGGCTACACCTTC.

The J gene is TRBJ1-1, the V gene TRBV4-3; D call uncertain. Trimming left V 4 bases short and J 6 bases short, with 18 bases between. This CDR3 has 15 amino acids. The germline V gene has CDR1 LGHNA and CDR2 YSLEER. CDR3 sequence reads: CASSPTYVPSAEAFF. CDR3 in DNA: TGCGCCAGCAGCCCTACGTATGTCCCATCGGCTGAAGCTTTCTTT.

The CDR3 DNA reads as TGTGCCATCAGTGGAGGGCCTCTGGTCACCGGGGCCAACGTCCTGACTTTC. This sequence encodes CAISGGPLVTGANVLTF. The chain uses TRBV10-3 and TRBJ2-6; D perhaps matches TRBD2 (5 bases). This CDR3 is 17 amino acids long. The germline gives CDR1 ENHRY, CDR2 SYGVKD. Trimming pared 4 bases from V and 4 bases from J, leaving 17 bases between.

A single count supports this clone. J is TRBJ1-1 and V is TRBV28; 9 nucleotides align to TRBD1. CDR3 length equals 15 residues. V was pared by 5 bases and J by 7 bases, with 11 bases of the junction left unmatched. CDR1 is MDHEN, CDR2 SYDVKM, per germline. The CDR3: CASSQLTGGAYEAFF. In nucleotides, the CDR3 is TGTGCCAGCAGTCAACTAACAGGGGGCGCTTATGAAGCTTTCTTT. Full variable domain (remainder filled in from reference TRBV28 and TRBJ1-1): DVKVTQSSRYLVKRTGEKVFLECVQDMDHENMFWYRQDPGLGLRLIYFSYDVKMKEKGDIPEGYSVSREKKERFSLILESASTNQTSMYLCASSQLTGGAYEAFFGQGTRLTVV.

The CDR3 DNA reads as TGTGCCAGCAGCCCTAAGGGGCACTTCGGGGAGACCCAGTACTTC. Amino acids: CASSPKGHFGETQYF. The V and J genes are TRBV6-1 and TRBJ2-5; tentative D call: TRBD1 (5 bases). Trimming cost V 6 bases and J 5 bases, with 19 bases left between them. The CDR3 is made up of 15 amino acids. The germline V gene encodes CDR1 MNHNS and CDR2 SASEGT.

The rearrangement uses TRBV6-1 and TRBJ1-1; weak D call: TRBD1 (6 bases). Germline values: CDR1 MNHNS, CDR2 SASEGT. This CDR3 spans 15 amino acids. The germline V and J ends were trimmed by 7 bases and 0 bases, with 15 bases remaining between them. CDR3 sequence (DNA): TGTGCCAGCAATATGGACAGAGCCATGAACACTGAAGCTTTCTTT. Translated: CASNMDRAMNTEAFF.

V is TRBV15 and J is TRBJ1-5, with a tentative D call TRBD1 (5 bases). Germline V gene data show CDR1 as LNHNV and CDR2 as YYDKDF (reference sequence). Trimming cost V 3 bases and J 0 bases, with 9 bases left between them. The CDR3 is made up of 15 amino acids. The CDR3 protein is CATSSTGYSNQPQHF. The CDR3 coding sequence is TGTGCCACCAGCAGTACAGGTTATAGCAATCAGCCCCAGCATTTT.

The chain is built from TRBV19 and TRBJ2-7; tentatively, D is TRBD2 (6 bases). V was pared by 1 base and J by 2 bases, with 15 bases between. Per germline, CDR1 LNHDA and CDR2 SQIVND (reference sequence). This CDR3 region has 16 residues. CDR3 sequence (DNA): TGTGCCAGTAGTATAGGTTCCAGGGACTTCCCCTACGAGCAGTACTTC. Translation gives CASSIGSRDFPYEQYF.

The chain is built from TRBV6-1 and TRBJ2-7; D is ambiguous. The CDR3 consists of 14 residues. The ends were cut back, 5 bases at V and 2 bases at J, with 13 bases in the middle. CDR1 MNHNS and CDR2 SASEGT come from the germline V gene. The chain's CDR3 is CASSIRLDTYEQYF. Written as DNA, the CDR3 is TGTGCCAGCAGTATCCGACTGGATACCTACGAGCAGTACTTC.

The chain joins TRBV7-2 to TRBJ2-7; possibly TRBD2 for D (5 bases). The V end was cut by 3 bases, the J end by 2 bases, with 14 bases between. Germline V gene lookup returns CDR1 SGHTA and CDR2 FQGNSA. The CDR3 length is 15 residues. CDR3 nucleotide sequence: TGTGCCAGCAGCTTGCGTAGAGGGCTTCCCTACGAGCAGTACTTC. Its translation is CASSLRRGLPYEQYF.

The chain couples TRBV29-1 to TRBJ2-1, with a tentative D call TRBD1 (6 bases). The ends were cut back, 3 bases at V and 7 bases at J, with 22 bases in the middle. The CDR3 contains 16 residues. Per the germline V gene, CDR1 is SQVTM and CDR2 is ANQGSEA. The CDR3 is CSVDTAGALLGNEQFF. The DNA of the CDR3 is TGCAGCGTTGACACCGCAGGGGCACTACTAGGTAATGAGCAGTTCTTC.

The V call is TRBV7-2, the J call TRBJ2-7, with TRBD2 identical over 10 bases. There are 19 residues in the CDR3. CDR1 and CDR2 from the germline V gene are SGHTA and FQGNSA. The V gene end was trimmed by 1 base and the J gene end by 3 bases; junction bases not matched to a gene: 15. The CDR3 reads CASSLERSVAGGPLYEQYF. As DNA, the CDR3 is TGTGCCAGCAGCTTAGAAAGATCGGTAGCGGGAGGACCCCTCTACGAGCAGTACTTC.

The chain recombines TRBV28 with TRBJ1-1; 11 nucleotides align to TRBD1. Germline values: CDR1 MDHEN, CDR2 SYDVKM. CDR3 length equals 15 residues. Unmatched junction bases numbered 9, after V lost 0 bases and J lost 12 bases. In DNA, the CDR3 is TGTGCCAGCAGTTTATGGGGAGGACAGGGGGCCATCACTTTCTTT. This gives the protein CASSLWGGQGAITFF.

The V and J genes are TRBV15 and TRBJ2-7; D unresolved. This CDR3 has 16 amino acids. The ends were cut back, 0 bases at V and 0 bases at J, with 12 bases in the middle. Per the germline V gene, CDR1 is LNHNV and CDR2 is YYDKDF (reference sequence). CDR3 sequence reads: CATSRDHKISSYEQYF. In DNA form, the CDR3 reads TGTGCCACCAGCAGAGATCATAAGATATCCTCCTACGAGCAGTACTTC.

The chain recombines TRBV7-9 with TRBJ2-7; 8 bases agree with TRBD1. Germline V gene sequence: CDR1 SEHNR, CDR2 FQNEAQ (reference sequence). The CDR3 is 13 amino acids. V was clipped by 5 bases and J by 2 bases; unmatched bases: 2. The CDR3 DNA is TGTGCCAGCAGCGCGGACAGGGCCTACGAGCAGTACTTC. Amino acids: CASSADRAYEQYF.

On this clone itself: Other DNA sequences in this specimen translate into the identical CDR3. The genes are TRBV5-1 and TRBJ2-5; 8 nucleotides line up with TRBD1. The CDR3 contains 14 residues. The V gene end was trimmed by 4 bases and the J gene end by 4 bases; junction bases not matched to a gene: 6. Germline values: CDR1 SGHRS, CDR2 YFSETQ. The CDR3 region is CASSSTGGGETQYF. In nucleotides, the CDR3 is TGCGCCAGCAGCAGTACAGGGGGAGGAGAGACCCAGTACTTC.

The rearrangement joins TRBV4-1 to TRBJ2-1, with 9 bases matching TRBD1. The CDR3 sequence is 15 residues long. Per the germline V gene, CDR1 is MGHRA and CDR2 is YSYEKL. The V gene end was trimmed by 4 bases and the J gene end by 5 bases; junction bases not matched to a gene: 6. CDR3 residues: CASSRKGDRDNEQFF. The CDR3 coding sequence is TGCGCCAGCAGCCGGAAAGGGGACAGGGACAATGAGCAGTTCTTC.

The J gene is TRBJ1-1, the V gene TRBV18; no clear D gene. The CDR3 contains 11 residues. Germline V gives CDR1 KGHSH, CDR2 LQKENI. The V end lost 6 bases, the J end lost 1 base, and 3 bases lay between the germline ends. This CDR3 is CASSKNTEAFF. The CDR3 DNA is TGTGCCAGCTCGAAGAACACTGAAGCTTTCTTT. The full variable domain, with the rest looked up from reference TRBV18 and TRBJ1-1, is NAGVMQNPRHLVRRRGQEARLRCSPMKGHSHVYWYRQLPEEGLKFMVYLQKENIIDESGMPKERFSAEFPKEGPSILRIQQVVRGDSAAYFCASSKNTEAFFGQGTRLTVV.

The chain recombines TRBV25-1 with TRBJ2-1; 7 bases align to TRBD2. Trimming cost V 4 bases and J 2 bases; bases outside gene matches: 2. This CDR3 is built from 14 residues. Germline V gene sequence: CDR1 MGHDK, CDR2 SYGVNS. For the CDR3, the DNA is TGTGCCAGCAGTGGCGGGGGAACCTACAATGAGCAGTTCTTC. Protein product: CASSGGGTYNEQFF.

This clone appeared once. J is TRBJ1-1 and V is TRBV28; 8 bases line up with TRBD1. This CDR3 comprises 16 residues. V trimming: 8 bases; J trimming: 2 bases; junction bases outside the gene matches: 13. CDR1 is MDHEN and CDR2 is SYDVKM in the germline V gene. As DNA, the CDR3 is TGTGCCAGCCTATCGTCAGGGGGCTCAAAAAACACTGAAGCTTTCTTT. Translated: CASLSSGGSKNTEAFF.

The V call is TRBV6-6, the J call TRBJ2-1; D could derive from TRBD1 or TRBD2 (5 bases each). Germline V gene sequence: CDR1 MNHNY, CDR2 SVGAGI (reference sequence). The CDR3 length is 13 residues. Deletions cut 7 bases from V and 3 bases from J, with 10 bases between. CDR3 nucleotides: TGTGCCAGCACACGGGACGACTACAATGAGCAGTTCTTC. Amino acids: CASTRDDYNEQFF.

V is TRBV28 and J is TRBJ1-1; 7 nucleotides align to TRBD1. Germline CDR1 reads MDHEN; CDR2 reads SYDVKM. The CDR3 extends over 13 amino acids. V lost 5 bases, J lost 5 bases, and 5 bases stayed unmatched. The CDR3 reads CASSGDRATEAFF. The CDR3 DNA reads TGTGCCAGCAGTGGAGACAGGGCTACTGAAGCTTTCTTT.